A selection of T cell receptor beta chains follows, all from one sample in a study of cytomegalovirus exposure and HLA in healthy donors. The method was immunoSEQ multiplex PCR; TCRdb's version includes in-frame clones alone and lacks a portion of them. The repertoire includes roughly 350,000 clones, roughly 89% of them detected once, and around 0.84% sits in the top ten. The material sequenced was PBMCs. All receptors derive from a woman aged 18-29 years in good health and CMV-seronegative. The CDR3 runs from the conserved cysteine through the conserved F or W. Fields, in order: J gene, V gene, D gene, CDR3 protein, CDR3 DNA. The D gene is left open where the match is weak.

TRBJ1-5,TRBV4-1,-,CASSPGESNQPQHF,TGCGCCAGCAGCCCGGGGGAGTCCAATCAGCCCCAGCATTTT
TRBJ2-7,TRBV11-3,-,CASSPRAAGPYEQYF,TGTGCCAGCAGCCCCCGGGCCGCGGGGCCCTACGAGCAGTACTTC
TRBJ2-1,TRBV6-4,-,CASSESRSGHNEQFF,TGTGCCAGCAGTGAATCAAGGTCAGGGCACAATGAGCAGTTCTTC
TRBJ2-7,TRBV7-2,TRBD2,CASSPTSGGFGSEQYF,TGTGCCAGCAGCCCAACTAGCGGGGGTTTCGGAAGCGAGCAGTACTTC
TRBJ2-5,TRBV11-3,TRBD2,CASSPGTSGIPETQYF,TGTGCCAGCAGCCCAGGGACTAGCGGGATACCGGAGACCCAGTACTTC
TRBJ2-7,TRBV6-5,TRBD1,CASSHGQDTSYEQYF,TGTGCCAGCAGTCACGGACAGGACACCTCCTACGAGCAGTACTTC
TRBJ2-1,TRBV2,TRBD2,CASSEGTGGVHNEQFF,TGTGCCAGCAGTGAAGGGACGGGAGGGGTCCACAATGAGCAGTTCTTC
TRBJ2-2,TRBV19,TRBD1,CASSTGQGAPGELFF,TGTGCCAGTAGTACTGGACAGGGCGCACCCGGGGAGCTGTTTTTT
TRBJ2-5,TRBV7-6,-,CASSFWLETQYF,TGTGCCAGCAGCTTTTGGCTGGAGACCCAGTACTTC
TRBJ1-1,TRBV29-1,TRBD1,CSVDREWDTEAFF,TGCAGCGTCGACAGGGAATGGGACACTGAAGCTTTCTTT
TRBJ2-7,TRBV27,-,CASSSSGAPFAYEQYF,TGTGCCAGCAGTTCGTCAGGGGCGCCCTTCGCCTACGAGCAGTACTTC
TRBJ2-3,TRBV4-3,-,CASSQDSGIKTQYF,TGCGCCAGCAGCCAAGATTCAGGCATCAAGACGCAGTATTTT
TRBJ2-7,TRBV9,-,CASSPHTGAEGDF,TGTGCCAGCAGCCCCCATACAGGGGCGGAGGGCGACTTC
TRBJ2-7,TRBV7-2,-,CASSLEALATYEQYF,TGTGCCAGCAGCTTAGAAGCGTTAGCCACCTACGAGCAGTACTTC
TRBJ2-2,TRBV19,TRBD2,CASSIGAGSNTGELFF,TGTGCCAGTAGTATTGGAGCGGGATCGAACACCGGGGAGCTGTTTTTT